This passage covers 5 T cell receptor beta chains from one sample sequenced in a study of T cell responses to AZD1222 COVID-19 vaccine. Using immunoSEQ multiplex PCR, the repertoire was profiled, and TCRdb retains in-frame clones only, with some absent. The sample comprises around 130,000 clones, 88% of which are singletons, and about 3.1% rests with the top ten. This specimen was peripheral blood, taken 28 days after the second AZD1222 dose. The receptors were gathered from an adult who received the AZD1222 COVID-19 vaccine.

The chain has TRBV6-5 and TRBJ2-7; tentatively, D is TRBD1 (5 bases). The CDR3 contains 12 residues. Trimming cost V 5 bases and J 4 bases, with 9 bases left between them. Germline CDR1 is MNHEY and CDR2 is SVGAGI. The CDR3 region is CASSLDSYEQYF. The CDR3 DNA follows: TGTGCCAGCAGTCTCGACAGTTACGAGCAGTACTTC.

The rearrangement joins TRBV24-1 to TRBJ2-6; unclear D gene. V was trimmed by 9 bases and J by 0 bases, leaving 5 bases between them. The germline V gene has CDR1 KGHDR and CDR2 SFDVKD. The CDR3 consists of 13 residues. CDR3 bases: TGTGCCACCGAGCGCTCTGGGGCCAACGTCCTGACTTTC. This encodes CATERSGANVLTF.

This clone was observed once. The V call is TRBV5-1, the J call TRBJ2-3; D assignment may be TRBD1 or TRBD2 (6 bases each). V was shortened by 2 bases and J by 6 bases, with 16 bases between the two germline ends. The CDR3 spans 15 residues. Germline CDR1 SGHRS, CDR2 YFSETQ. The CDR3 loop reads CASSFGGTTIDTQYF. The CDR3 DNA follows: TGCGCCAGCAGCTTCGGGGGCACCACAATCGATACGCAGTATTTT.

The chain has TRBV10-3 and TRBJ2-7, with 7 bases matching TRBD1. CDR3 size: 12 residues. Unmatched junction bases numbered 5, after V lost 8 bases and J lost 4 bases. The germline CDR1 and CDR2 sequences are ENHRY and SYGVKD. The CDR3 spells CAISGQEYEQYF. CDR3 coding DNA: TGTGCCATCTCTGGACAGGAGTACGAGCAGTACTTC.

The J gene is TRBJ2-5, the V gene TRBV7-9, with 8 bases lining up with TRBD2. The V and J ends lost 5 bases and 4 bases, in that order; junction bases with no gene match: 9. Germline values: CDR1 SEHNR, CDR2 FQNEAQ (reference sequence). The CDR3 covers 15 residues. The CDR3 nucleotides are TGTGCCAGCAGCAAGGGAGCGGGAGAAGGAGAGACCCAGTACTTC. This sequence encodes CASSKGAGEGETQYF.